One sample yielded the 5 T cell receptor beta chains listed below, sequenced in a study of neoadjuvant anti-PD-1 for oral cavity cancer. Some clones are missing from TCRdb's copy, which holds only in-frame ones; the method was immunoSEQ multiplex PCR. Among roughly 10,000 clones listed, around 50% were seen once. The sequencing used tumor tissue, collected before nivolumab (anti-PD-1) treatment. These receptors originate from a person aged 35-79 years with oral cavity squamous cell carcinoma.

The genes are TRBV4-3 and TRBJ1-5, with D possibly being TRBD1 (5 bases). The V and J ends lost 0 bases and 3 bases respectively, with 9 bases between them. CDR1 is LGHNA and CDR2 is YSLEER in the germline V gene. The CDR3 covers 15 residues. CDR3 DNA: TGCGCCAGCAGCCAAGATCGGGGGGTCAATCAGCCCCAGCATTTT. This codes for CASSQDRGVNQPQHF.

The chain combines TRBV9 with TRBJ2-1, with 8 bases lining up with TRBD1. Trimming at V came to 0 bases and at J to 9 bases, leaving 8 bases not matched to a gene. CDR3 length: 15 residues. The germline V gene has CDR1 SGDLS and CDR2 YYNGEE. CDR3 bases: TGTGCCAGCAGCGTAGGAGACCCTACAGGGGGTGAGCAGTTCTTC. It is translated as CASSVGDPTGGEQFF.

As for this clone: The sample contains more than one DNA sequence encoding this CDR3. The gene calls are TRBV6-6 and TRBJ2-3; no clear D gene. This CDR3 has 13 residues. Trimming removed 2 bases from V and 6 bases from J, with 9 bases in between. In germline, CDR1 is MNHNY, CDR2 SVGAGI (reference sequence). The CDR3 nucleotides are TGTGCCAGCAGTTACCTGGGTGCGGATACGCAGTATTTT. Translation: CASSYLGADTQYF.

J is TRBJ2-2 and V is TRBV4-1; TRBD2 agrees at 8 bases. CDR3 length equals 17 residues. V lost 0 bases to trimming and J lost 3 bases; unmatched junction nucleotides: 6. Germline V lookup: CDR1 MGHRA, CDR2 YSYEKL. The chain's CDR3 is CASSQDPRGGYTGELFF. DNA for the CDR3: TGCGCCAGCAGCCAAGATCCCCGGGGGGGTTACACCGGGGAGCTGTTTTTT.

This clone was detected a few times. CDR3 DNA: TGTGCCAGCAGCTACCGGGACAGGCCACTTCGCTACACCTTC. Its protein product is CASSYRDRPLRYTF. This rearrangement joins TRBV5-6 to TRBJ1-2, with 8 nucleotides matching TRBD1. CDR3 size: 14 residues. From germline, CDR1 is SGHDT and CDR2 YYEEEE. V lost 3 bases and J lost 9; bases outside the gene matches: 10.